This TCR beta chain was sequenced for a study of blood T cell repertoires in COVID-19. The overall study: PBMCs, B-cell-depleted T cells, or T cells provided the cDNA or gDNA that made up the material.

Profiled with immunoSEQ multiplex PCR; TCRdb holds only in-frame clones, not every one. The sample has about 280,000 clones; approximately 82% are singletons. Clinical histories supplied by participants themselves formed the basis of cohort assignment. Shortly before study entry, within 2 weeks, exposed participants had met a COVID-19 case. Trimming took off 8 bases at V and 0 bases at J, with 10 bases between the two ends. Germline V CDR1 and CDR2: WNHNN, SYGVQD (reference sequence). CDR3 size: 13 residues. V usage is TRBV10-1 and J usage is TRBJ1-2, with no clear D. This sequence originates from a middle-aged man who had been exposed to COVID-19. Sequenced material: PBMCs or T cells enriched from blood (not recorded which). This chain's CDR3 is CASSPVANYGYTF. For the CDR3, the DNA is TGCGCCAGCTCACCGGTGGCTAACTATGGCTACACCTTC.